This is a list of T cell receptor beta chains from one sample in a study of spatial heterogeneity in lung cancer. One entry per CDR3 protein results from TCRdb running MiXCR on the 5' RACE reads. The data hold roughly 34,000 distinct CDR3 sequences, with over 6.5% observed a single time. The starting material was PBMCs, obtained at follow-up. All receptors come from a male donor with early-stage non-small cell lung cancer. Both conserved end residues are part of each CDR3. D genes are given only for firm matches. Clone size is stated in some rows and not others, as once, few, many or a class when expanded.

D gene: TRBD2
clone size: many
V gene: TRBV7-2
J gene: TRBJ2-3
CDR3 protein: CASSSPPPGGSESTDTQYF
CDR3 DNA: TGTGCCAGCAGCTCTCCCCCCCCGGGGGGGTCTGAGAGCACAGATACGCAGTATTTT

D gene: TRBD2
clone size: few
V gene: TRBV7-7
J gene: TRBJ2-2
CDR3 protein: CASSSPSGETTGELFF
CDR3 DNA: TGTGCTAGCAGCTCCCCTAGCGGGGAGACTACCGGGGAGCTGTTTTTT

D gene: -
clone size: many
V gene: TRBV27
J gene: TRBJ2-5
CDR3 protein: CASSPLETDSQETQYF
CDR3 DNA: TGTGCCAGCAGTCCCCTCGAAACGGACAGCCAAGAGACCCAGTACTTC

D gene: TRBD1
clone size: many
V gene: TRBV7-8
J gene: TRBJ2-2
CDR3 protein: CASTPTGGSPGELFF
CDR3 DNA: TGTGCCAGCACCCCGACAGGGGGCTCCCCCGGGGAGCTGTTTTTT

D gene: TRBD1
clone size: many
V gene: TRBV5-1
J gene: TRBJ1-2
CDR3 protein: CASSLGTGGGYGYTF
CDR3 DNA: TGCGCCAGCAGCTTGGGAACAGGGGGCGGCTATGGCTACACCTTC

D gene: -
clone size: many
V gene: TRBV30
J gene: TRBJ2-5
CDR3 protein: CAWSVGETQYF
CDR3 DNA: TGTGCCTGGAGTGTGGGAGAGACCCAGTACTTC

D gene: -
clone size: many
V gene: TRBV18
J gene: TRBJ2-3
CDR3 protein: CASSPSTGDSSYF
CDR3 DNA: TGTGCCAGCTCACCGAGTACAGGGGACTCCTCGTATTTT

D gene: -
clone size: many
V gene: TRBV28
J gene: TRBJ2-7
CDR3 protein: CASSSPDRRYEQYF
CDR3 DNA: TGTGCCAGCAGTTCTCCGGACAGACGATACGAGCAGTACTTC

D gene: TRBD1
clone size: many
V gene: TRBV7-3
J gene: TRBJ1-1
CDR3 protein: CASSLEQGISEAFF
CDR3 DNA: TGTGCCAGCAGCTTAGAACAGGGGATTTCTGAAGCTTTCTTT

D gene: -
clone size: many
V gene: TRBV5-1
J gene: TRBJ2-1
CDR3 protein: CASSLAAVKEQFF
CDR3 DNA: TGCGCCAGCAGCTTGGCGGCTGTCAAGGAGCAGTTCTTC

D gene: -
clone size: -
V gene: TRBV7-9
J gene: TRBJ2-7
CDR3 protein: CVSGHTLHEQYF
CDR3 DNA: TGTGTCAGCGGGCACACTCTCCACGAGCAGTACTTC

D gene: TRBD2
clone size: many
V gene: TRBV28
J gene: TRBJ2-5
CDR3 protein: CASSPTSGEETQYF
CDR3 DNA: TGTGCCAGCAGTCCGACTAGCGGGGAAGAGACCCAGTACTTC

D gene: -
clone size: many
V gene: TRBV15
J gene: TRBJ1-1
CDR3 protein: CATSREGEPGTEAFF
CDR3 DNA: TGTGCCACCAGCAGAGAGGGGGAGCCGGGCACTGAAGCTTTCTTT

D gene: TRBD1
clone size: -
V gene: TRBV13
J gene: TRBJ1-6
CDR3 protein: CASSHRTGGNSPLHF
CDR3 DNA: TGTGCCAGCAGCCACCGGACAGGGGGTAATTCACCCCTCCACTTT

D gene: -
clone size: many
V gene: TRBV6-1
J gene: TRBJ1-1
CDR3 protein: CASSEQSMNTEAFF
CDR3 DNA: TGTGCCAGCAGTGAGCAGAGCATGAACACTGAAGCTTTCTTT

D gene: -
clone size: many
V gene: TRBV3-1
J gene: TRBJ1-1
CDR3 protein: CASSLEGSMNTEAFF
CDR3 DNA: TGTGCCAGCAGCCTTGAAGGATCCATGAACACTGAAGCTTTCTTT

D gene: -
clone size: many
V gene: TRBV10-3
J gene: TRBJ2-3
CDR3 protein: CAISDGTSVSDTQYF
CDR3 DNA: TGTGCCATCAGTGATGGGACATCGGTTTCGGATACGCAGTATTTT

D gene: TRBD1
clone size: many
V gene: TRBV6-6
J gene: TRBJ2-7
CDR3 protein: CASSYSGGQGRYEQYF
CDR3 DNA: TGTGCCAGCAGTTACTCAGGGGGACAGGGACGCTACGAGCAGTACTTC

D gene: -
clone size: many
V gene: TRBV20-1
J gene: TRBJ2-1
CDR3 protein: CSLYRAGSHNEQFF
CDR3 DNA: TGCAGTCTGTACAGGGCAGGTAGCCACAATGAGCAGTTCTTC

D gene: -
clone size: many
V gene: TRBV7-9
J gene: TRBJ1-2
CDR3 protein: CASSLVLRADYGYTF
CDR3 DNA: TGTGCCAGCAGCTTAGTCCTAAGGGCTGACTATGGCTACACCTTC

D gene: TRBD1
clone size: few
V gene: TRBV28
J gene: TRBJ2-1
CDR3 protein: CASSLWNRGRDEQFF
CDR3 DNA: TGTGCCAGCAGTTTATGGAACAGGGGGCGGGATGAGCAGTTCTTC

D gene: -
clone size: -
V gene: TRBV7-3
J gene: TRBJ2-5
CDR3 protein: CASSLMGSRLGETQYF
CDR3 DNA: TGTGCCAGCAGCTTAATGGGGAGTAGACTTGGGGAGACCCAGTACTTC

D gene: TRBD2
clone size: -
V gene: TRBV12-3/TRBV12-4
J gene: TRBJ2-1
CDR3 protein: CASSTDYSSGGARNEQFF
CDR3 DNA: TGTGCCAGCAGTACTGACTATTCCAGCGGGGGGGCCAGGAATGAGCAGTTCTTC

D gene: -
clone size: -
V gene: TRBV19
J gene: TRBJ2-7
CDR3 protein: CATQRGYEQYF
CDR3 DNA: TGTGCCACCCAGCGCGGGTACGAGCAGTACTTC

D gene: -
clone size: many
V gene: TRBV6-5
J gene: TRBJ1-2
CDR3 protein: CASSYSGGRDYGYTF
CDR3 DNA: TGTGCCAGCAGTTACTCGGGGGGGCGGGACTATGGCTACACCTTC

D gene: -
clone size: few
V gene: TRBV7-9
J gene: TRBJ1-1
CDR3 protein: CASSPPRNTEAFF
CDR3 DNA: TGTGCCAGCAGCCCCCCGCGTAACACTGAAGCTTTCTTT

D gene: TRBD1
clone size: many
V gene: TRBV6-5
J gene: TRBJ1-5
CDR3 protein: CASRRGQGLNQPQHF
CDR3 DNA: TGTGCCAGCAGAAGAGGACAGGGATTAAATCAGCCCCAGCATTTT

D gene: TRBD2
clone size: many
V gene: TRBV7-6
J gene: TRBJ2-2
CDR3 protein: CASSLRAGGHPGELFF
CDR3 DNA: TGTGCCAGCAGCCTTAGAGCGGGGGGCCACCCCGGGGAGCTGTTTTTT

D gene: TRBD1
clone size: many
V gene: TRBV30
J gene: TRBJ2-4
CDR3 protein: CAWSGDRGTKNIQYF
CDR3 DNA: TGTGCCTGGAGCGGGGACAGGGGAACCAAAAACATTCAGTACTTC

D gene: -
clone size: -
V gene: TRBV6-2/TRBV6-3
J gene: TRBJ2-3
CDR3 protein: CASSYSGLVLGTDTQYF
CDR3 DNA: TGTGCCAGCAGTTACTCGGGGCTAGTCCTAGGCACAGATACGCAGTATTTT

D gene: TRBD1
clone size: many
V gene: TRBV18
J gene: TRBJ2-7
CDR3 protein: CASSRQGDYEQYF
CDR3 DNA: TGTGCCAGCTCGCGACAGGGGGACTACGAGCAGTACTTC

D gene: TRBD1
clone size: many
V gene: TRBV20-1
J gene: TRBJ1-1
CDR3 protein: CSARETGLGTEAFF
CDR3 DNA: TGCAGTGCTAGGGAGACAGGGTTGGGGACTGAAGCTTTCTTT

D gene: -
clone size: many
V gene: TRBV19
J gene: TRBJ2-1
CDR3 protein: CASSMAGYYNEQFF
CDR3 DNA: TGTGCCAGTAGTATGGCAGGGTACTACAATGAGCAGTTCTTC

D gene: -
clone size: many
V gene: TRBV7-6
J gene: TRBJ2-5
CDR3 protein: CASSLALRGPLQETQYF
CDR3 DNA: TGTGCCAGCAGCTTAGCCTTGCGGGGCCCTCTCCAAGAGACCCAGTACTTC

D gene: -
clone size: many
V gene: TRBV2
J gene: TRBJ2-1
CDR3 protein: CASSGVVNEQFF
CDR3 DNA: TGTGCCAGCAGTGGGGTAGTCAATGAGCAGTTCTTC

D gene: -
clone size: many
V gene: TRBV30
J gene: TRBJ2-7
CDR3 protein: CAWSQAPTYEQYF
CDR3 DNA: TGTGCCTGGAGCCAGGCACCCACCTACGAGCAGTACTTC

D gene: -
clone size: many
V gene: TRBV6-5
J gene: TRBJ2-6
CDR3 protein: CASSRRSSGANVLTF
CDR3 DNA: TGTGCCAGCAGCCGACGGAGCTCTGGGGCCAACGTCCTGACTTTC

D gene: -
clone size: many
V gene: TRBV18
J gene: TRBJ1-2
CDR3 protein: CASSLDRSNYGYTF
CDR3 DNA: TGTGCCAGCTCGCTGGACAGAAGTAACTATGGCTACACCTTC